The 10 T cell receptor beta chains presented below share a single source sample, sequenced in a study of glioma-infiltrating T cells. Using RNA template, CDR3s of TCR alpha and beta were amplified with iRepertoire arm-PCR. Using its own MiXCR run on the multiplex PCR reads, TCRdb lists one record per CDR3 protein. The repertoire includes approximately 110,000 distinct CDR3 sequences, 20% to 25% of them detected once, and 13% to 15% sits in the top ten. The sample consisted of glioma tissue, nonneoplastic brain tissue, or PBMCs (not recorded which). These receptor sequences come from a human donor with low-grade glioma or glioblastoma, undergoing nonglioma brain surgery, or in good health (not recorded which).

At least ten counts were recorded for this clonotype. The genes are TRBV11-1 and TRBJ2-5; D is uncertain. Trimming took off 2 bases at V and 3 bases at J, with 7 bases between the two ends. The CDR3 sequence is 13 residues long. Germline V gene sequence: CDR1 SGHAT, CDR2 FQDESV (reference sequence). This CDR3 reads CASSLRTEETQYF. CDR3 bases: TGTGCCAGCAGCTTACGAACAGAAGAGACCCAGTACTTC.

As to this clonotype: One end of the junction fails to match germline, which may point to a read error. This chain joins TRBV20-1 and TRBJ2-3; D is undetermined. CDR1 is DFQATT and CDR2 is SNEGSKA in the germline V gene (reference sequence). This CDR3 has 14 residues. The CDR3: CSASGQIRTDKQYF. In DNA, the CDR3 is TGCAGTGCTAGCGGGCAGATACGCACAGATAAGCAGTACTTT.

This clonotype came up many times. V and J are TRBV4-2 and TRBJ1-5; 12 bases match TRBD1. Germline CDR1 and CDR2: LGHNA and YNFKEQ. The J segment lost 7 bases and the V segment lost 1 base, leaving 8 bases of the junction unmatched. This CDR3 has 17 residues. Here the CDR3 DNA reads TGTGCCAGCAGCCAAGTCTGGGACAGGGGGCAAGAACAGCCCCAGCATTTT. This codes for CASSQVWDRGQEQPQHF.

This clonotype was counted many times. CDR3 residues: CASSPYSSYEQYF. CDR3 DNA sequence: TGTGCCAGCAGCCCTTATAGCAGCTACGAGCAGTACTTC. The chain links TRBV3-1 to TRBJ2-7, with D uncertain. V shed 4 bases and J shed 3 bases, with 10 bases lying between them. The germline CDR1 and CDR2 sequences are LGHDT and YNNKEL (reference sequence). This CDR3 region has 13 residues.

This clonotype showed up many times. This chain connects TRBV28 to TRBJ2-1; D gene uncertain. V dropped 5 bases and J dropped 8 bases, with 7 bases sitting between them. The CDR3 is 11 amino acids. Germline-derived CDR1 and CDR2 are MDHEN and SYDVKM. The CDR3 DNA is TGTGCCAGCAGTCTGGGATATGAGCAGTTCTTC. This gives the protein CASSLGYEQFF. The whole variable domain, remainder taken from reference TRBV28 and TRBJ2-1, is DVKVTQSSRYLVKRTGEKVFLECVQDMDHENMFWYRQDPGLGLRLIYFSYDVKMKEKGDIPEGYSVSREKKERFSLILESASTNQTSMYLCASSLGYEQFFGPGTRLTVL.

This clonotype showed up just a few times. CDR3 DNA: TGTGCCAGCAGTTTACATGGACAGGGGAACTACGAGCAGTACTTC. Encoded protein: CASSLHGQGNYEQYF. This rearrangement joins TRBV12-3 or TRBV12-4 to TRBJ2-7; TRBD1 matches at 9 bases. The CDR3 runs to 15 residues. V shed 2 bases, J shed 3 bases, and the junction held 5 bases outside the gene matches.

This clonotype was observed at least ten times. The chain couples TRBV10-3 to TRBJ2-7; perhaps TRBD1 as D (6 bases). The V end was cut by 6 bases, the J end by 1 base, with 13 bases between. This CDR3 is built from 14 residues. Germline V gene data show CDR1 as ENHRY and CDR2 as SYGVKD. The CDR3 region has the DNA TGTGCCATCAGGCCCCGGGACACATCCTACGAGCAGTACTTC. This translates into CAIRPRDTSYEQYF.

Points on this clonotype: This may arise from a read error, as a much more abundant clone is one base away. The gene calls are TRBV6-2 or TRBV6-3 and TRBJ2-5; tentatively, D is TRBD1 or TRBD2 (5 bases each). Deletions cut 6 bases from V and 9 bases from J, with 17 bases between. The V gene's germline CDR1 is MNHEY and CDR2 SVGEGT. This CDR3 spans 13 amino acids. CDR3 coding DNA: TGTGCCAGCAGACCAGGGATTTTGGAGGCCCAGTACTTC. Its translation is CASRPGILEAQYF.

For this clonotype: Mismatch with germline at one junction end may stem from a read error. J is TRBJ2-5 and V is TRBV3-1; 11 bases align to TRBD2. The CDR3 has 19 residues. Germline CDR1 LGHDT, CDR2 YNNKEL (reference sequence). CDR3 protein: CASSQDASGRPTVQENQYF. DNA of the CDR3: TGTGCCAGCAGCCAAGATGCTAGCGGGAGGCCAACCGTCCAAGAGAACCAGTACTTC.

This clonotype was counted only a few times. The V and J genes are TRBV19 and TRBJ2-1; 8 bases map to TRBD2. The germline gives CDR1 LNHDA, CDR2 SQIVND (reference sequence). This CDR3 comprises 15 residues. Germline trimming cut 7 bases from V and 6 bases from J; bases unmatched to any gene: 11. The CDR3: CASTVLAGLSNEQFF. In DNA form, the CDR3 reads TGTGCCAGTACTGTTTTAGCGGGATTAAGCAATGAGCAGTTCTTC.